The 12 T cell receptor beta chains reported below all come from one sample, sequenced in a study of blood T cells in healthy people across ages. Alongside a J-beta primer mix, a sample-barcoded 5' primer served in a second PCR lasting roughly 7 to 12 cycles. TCRdb processed the 5' RACE reads anew with MiXCR; each CDR3 protein has one entry. Of about 1 million distinct CDR3 sequences in the sample, 35% to 50% were seen once. The sequenced material came from blood. These TCRs come from a woman in her fifties or sixties in good health.

This sequence joins TRBV7-2 and TRBJ2-3, with D unclear. The CDR3 is made up of 15 amino acids. V lost 3 bases, J lost 1 base, and 11 bases lay in between. Germline V lookup: CDR1 SGHTA, CDR2 FQGNSA. The CDR3 reads CASSFLISGTDTQYF. CDR3 in DNA: TGTGCCAGCAGCTTCCTAATTTCGGGCACAGATACGCAGTATTTT.

V usage is TRBV12-3 or TRBV12-4 and J usage is TRBJ1-1; no reliable D call. The CDR3 contains 11 residues. Deletions cut 8 bases from V and 8 bases from J, with 12 bases between. In DNA form, the CDR3 reads TGTGCCAGCTCGACCTTGAGGGAAGCTTTCTTT. Its translation: CASSTLREAFF.

This clonotype was observed a handful of times. The chain links TRBV6-4 to TRBJ2-5; a possible D gene is TRBD2 (5 bases). This CDR3 has 16 residues. Trimming removed 6 bases at V and 5 bases at J, with 22 bases between. Germline V gene sequence: CDR1 MRHNA, CDR2 SNTAGT. The CDR3 coding sequence is TGTGCCAGCAGACCACCCGTCCAGAGGGCCCTCGAGACCCAGTACTTC. It is translated as CASRPPVQRALETQYF.

This clonotype was found a few times. The genes are TRBV29-1 and TRBJ2-5, with D tentatively TRBD1 (6 bases). Germline V gene data show CDR1 as SQVTM and CDR2 as ANQGSEA. The CDR3 totals 13 residues. Trimming shortened V by 7 bases and J by 5 bases, and 17 bases separated the two germline ends. The CDR3 loop is CSATAGARETQYF. CDR3 sequence (DNA): TGCAGCGCTACTGCAGGGGCTCGGGAGACCCAGTACTTC.

The V gene is TRBV4-2, the J gene TRBJ2-3, with 7 bases aligning to TRBD2. This CDR3 spans 15 amino acids. J lost 6 bases, V lost 0 bases, and 6 bases had no gene match. CDR1 is LGHNA, CDR2 YNFKEQ, per germline. The CDR3 sequence: CASSQEAGVSDTQYF. CDR3 sequence (DNA): TGTGCCAGCAGCCAAGAGGCGGGAGTCTCGGATACGCAGTATTTT.

This sequence joins TRBV12-5 and TRBJ2-6; D call uncertain. Germline V gives CDR1 LGHNT, CDR2 FRNRAP. The CDR3 is 17 amino acids. Trimming took 1 base from V and 0 from J, leaving 10 bases between them. Written as DNA, the CDR3 is TGTGCTAGTGGTTTGGGGGGTTTGAGCTCTGGGGCCAACGTCCTGACTTTC. Its translation is CASGLGGLSSGANVLTF.

This clonotype came up a few times. J is TRBJ2-5 and V is TRBV10-3, with 7 bases aligning to TRBD2. V was pared by 11 bases and J by 0 bases, with 9 bases of the junction left unmatched. Germline V gene sequence: CDR1 ENHRY, CDR2 SYGVKD. This CDR3 spans 14 amino acids. In DNA, the CDR3 is TGTGCCTCAATGACCGGGGGGAACCAAGAGACCCAGTACTTC. Translation: CASMTGGNQETQYF.

V is TRBV5-1 and J is TRBJ2-5; the D gene is possibly TRBD2 (6 bases). The CDR3 has 15 residues. V lost 0 bases and J 4 bases, leaving 13 bases between the germline ends. Germline CDR1 reads SGHRS; CDR2 reads YFSETQ. CDR3: CASSLAPLGGETQYF. DNA for the CDR3: TGCGCCAGCAGCTTGGCTCCACTGGGGGGAGAGACCCAGTACTTC.

The DNA for the CDR3 is TGTGCCAGCAGCTCCCTTCGGGACTCATACTACGAGCAGTACTTC. This translates into CASSSLRDSYYEQYF. The genes are TRBV5-6 and TRBJ2-5, with D maybe TRBD2 (6 bases). The assigned J gene may be wrong: the sequence end matches TRBJ2-7 better. This CDR3 spans 15 amino acids. Germline lookup yields CDR1 SGHDT and CDR2 YYEEEE.

This clonotype was seen a few times. The chain has TRBV6-2 or TRBV6-3 and TRBJ2-5; 9 bases map to TRBD1. The length of the CDR3 is 14 residues. The germline V gene encodes CDR1 MNHEY and CDR2 SVGEGT. J gave up 4 bases and V 7 bases, and 7 bases lay outside the gene matches. DNA of the CDR3: TGTGCCAGCACCTCCGGGACAGGGAGAGAGACCCAGTACTTC. It yields the protein CASTSGTGRETQYF.

Points on this clonotype: An end of the junction differs from the germline gene, which may be a read error. This rearrangement joins TRBV4-2 to TRBJ2-7; 8 bases are a match to TRBD2. Germline CDR1 is LGHNA and CDR2 is YNFKEQ. This CDR3 is 16 amino acids long. The CDR3 DNA reads TGTGCCTGCAGCCTCCCTACTAGCGGCCAGAGTTACGAGCAGTACTTC. Encoded protein: CACSLPTSGQSYEQYF.

The chain couples TRBV21-1 to TRBJ2-7; the D call in the table, TRBD1, was not verified against the DNA. TRBV21-1 is assigned pseudogene status. The CDR3 is 17 residues long. The CDR3 nucleotides are TGTGCCAGCAGCGAAAGTCCGACAGGGGGCCTTATGGGAGAGCAGTACTTC. Encoded protein: CASSESPTGGLMGEQYF.